The 32 T cell receptor beta chains in this list originate from one sample, sequenced in a study of blood T cell repertoires in COVID-19. Profiled with immunoSEQ multiplex PCR; TCRdb holds only in-frame clones, not every one. The data contain fewer than 250,000 clones, about 82% of them seen just once; the ten biggest clones take up 0.9% to 0.95%. Specimen: peripheral blood. These receptors were obtained from a man between 60 and 75 years old with COVID-19, enrolled during active disease.

The gene calls are TRBV5-6 and TRBJ1-1; D not resolved. The V and J ends lost 4 bases and 0 bases respectively, with 13 bases between them. The CDR3 has 15 amino acids. CDR1 is SGHDT, CDR2 YYEEEE, per germline. CDR3 loop: CASSRGWQLNTEAFF. The CDR3 DNA is TGTGCCAGCAGCCGAGGGTGGCAGTTGAACACTGAAGCTTTCTTT. Using reference TRBV5-6 and TRBJ1-1 for the parts outside the CDR3, the full variable domain is DAGVTQSPTHLIKTRGQQVTLRCSPKSGHDTVSWYQQALGQGPQFIFQYYEEEERQRGNFPDRFSGHQFPNYSSELNVNALLLGDSALYLCASSRGWQLNTEAFFGQGTRLTVV.

The chain links TRBV4-2 to TRBJ1-1, with D tentatively TRBD1 (6 bases). This CDR3 comprises 14 residues. Germline lookup yields CDR1 LGHNA and CDR2 YNFKEQ. The V and J ends lost 3 bases and 5 bases respectively, with 13 bases between them. Here the CDR3 DNA reads TGTGCCAGCAGCCATCCACAGGGAAGAACTGAAGCTTTCTTT. Translating gives CASSHPQGRTEAFF.

The genes are TRBV29-1 and TRBJ1-2; D may be TRBD1 (6 bases). The CDR3 extends over 12 amino acids. The germline V gene has CDR1 SQVTM and CDR2 ANQGSEA. The V end lost 4 bases, the J end lost 7 bases, and 13 bases lay between the germline ends. The DNA for the CDR3 is TGCAGCGTTGGGGGGGGCCTAAGTGGCTACACCTTC. It specifies CSVGGGLSGYTF.

The chain joins TRBV5-4 to TRBJ2-4; 11 positions agree with TRBD2. From germline, CDR1 is SGHNT and CDR2 YYREEE (reference sequence). Trimming cost V 3 bases and J 5 bases; bases outside gene matches: 4. The CDR3 covers 15 residues. The CDR3 region has the DNA TGTGCCAGCAGCTCCATAGCGGGAGGGGAAAACATTCAGTACTTC. It encodes CASSSIAGGENIQYF.

The chain couples TRBV4-2 to TRBJ2-1; TRBD2 matches 12 bases. J was trimmed by 6 bases and V by 4 bases; bases with no gene match: 10. The germline gives CDR1 LGHNA, CDR2 YNFKEQ. This CDR3 has 17 residues. CDR3 amino acids: CASSPGLAGIVVNEQFF. The CDR3 DNA sequence: TGTGCCAGCAGCCCTGGACTAGCGGGAATAGTAGTCAATGAGCAGTTCTTC.

The genes are TRBV5-5 and TRBJ2-3, with 7 bases matching TRBD1. There are 14 residues in the CDR3. Germline V gene lookup returns CDR1 SGHKS and CDR2 YYEKEE (reference sequence). J was trimmed by 1 base and V by 4 bases; bases with no gene match: 3. The CDR3 sequence is CASSNGQGTDTQYF. CDR3 in DNA: TGTGCCAGCAGCAACGGACAGGGCACAGATACGCAGTATTTT.

The chain joins TRBV3-1 (or the pseudogene TRBV3-2) to TRBJ1-2, with D perhaps TRBD1 (6 bases). Germline CDR1 LGHDT, CDR2 YNNKEL (reference sequence). V was pared by 0 bases and J by 8 bases, with 10 bases between. The CDR3 sequence is 13 residues long. CDR3 sequence (DNA): TGTGCCAGCAGCCAAGATATACAGGGCGGCTACACCTTC. Its translation: CASSQDIQGGYTF.

The chain employs TRBV30 and TRBJ1-1; D is undetermined. Trimming stripped 0 bases from V and 0 bases from J, with 8 bases between. The CDR3 runs 14 residues. Germline loops: CDR1 GTSNPN, CDR2 SVGIG (reference sequence). The CDR3 nucleotides read TGTGCCTGGAGTGTTGGAGGGCTGAACACTGAAGCTTTCTTT. Protein product: CAWSVGGLNTEAFF.

This clone was seen just once. V gene TRBV5-1 combines with J gene TRBJ2-2; possibly TRBD1 for D (6 bases). The CDR3 covers 15 residues. V was cut by 0 bases and J by 4 bases, with 10 bases left in between. CDR1 and CDR2 (germline): SGHRS, YFSETQ. CDR3 protein: CASSLDRVATGELFF. CDR3 nucleotide sequence: TGCGCCAGCAGCTTGGACAGGGTGGCCACCGGGGAGCTGTTTTTT.

The CDR3 loop is CASSSLAGLNTGELFF. The CDR3 nucleotides are TGCGCCAGCAGCTCTTTAGCGGGTCTGAACACCGGGGAGCTGTTTTTT. This chain uses TRBV5-1 with TRBJ2-2, with 7 bases matching TRBD2. Germline CDR1 is SGHRS and CDR2 is YFSETQ. This CDR3 region has 16 residues. Trimming removed 3 bases from V and 1 base from J; junction bases left unmatched: 6.

The chain recombines TRBV5-1 with TRBJ1-4; D ambiguous. V lost 4 bases to trimming and J lost 5 bases, with 12 bases between them. The germline CDR1 and CDR2 sequences are SGHRS and YFSETQ. CDR3 length: 14 amino acids. The CDR3 nucleotides read TGCGCCAGCAGCGGTGCCCGAGGGAATGAAAAACTGTTTTTT. This codes for CASSGARGNEKLFF. Looking up the rest from reference TRBV5-1 and TRBJ1-4 gives the full variable domain: KAGVTQTPRYLIKTRGQQVTLSCSPISGHRSVSWYQQTPGQGLQFLFEYFSETQRNKGNFPGRFSGRQFSNSRSEMNVSTLELGDSALYLCASSGARGNEKLFFGSGTQLSVL.

The chain combines TRBV5-1 with TRBJ1-1, with D perhaps matching TRBD1 (5 bases). This CDR3 has 14 residues. Germline values: CDR1 SGHRS, CDR2 YFSETQ. The V end lost 0 bases, the J end lost 1 base, and 7 bases lay between the germline ends. In nucleotides, the CDR3 is TGCGCCAGCAGCTTGGGACAGAAGAACACTGAAGCTTTCTTT. Translating it yields CASSLGQKNTEAFF.

The CDR3 spells CASSQAGGRTEAFF. The CDR3 DNA reads TGCGCCAGCAGCCAGGCAGGGGGCCGGACTGAAGCTTTCTTT. This rearrangement joins TRBV4-3 to TRBJ1-1; 8 bases agree with TRBD1. The CDR3 extends over 14 amino acids. Germline CDR1 LGHNA, CDR2 YSLEER. The J segment lost 5 bases and the V segment lost 3 bases, leaving 5 bases of the junction unmatched.

The gene calls are TRBV27 and TRBJ1-2, with 7 bases matching TRBD1. V lost 3 bases to trimming and J lost 7 bases; unmatched junction nucleotides: 8. Germline V gene data show CDR1 as MNHEY and CDR2 as SMNVEV (reference sequence). The CDR3 runs to 14 residues. The CDR3 is CASSFTGARGGYTF. CDR3 nucleotides: TGTGCCAGCAGTTTTACAGGGGCGCGGGGTGGCTACACCTTC.

This sequence joins TRBV9 and TRBJ1-3; D gene unclear. The germline V and J ends were trimmed by 3 bases and 0 bases, with 13 bases remaining between them. This CDR3 comprises 16 residues. The germline V gene has CDR1 SGDLS and CDR2 YYNGEE. The CDR3 is CASSGGVASSGNTIYF. The CDR3, as DNA: TGTGCCAGCAGCGGCGGGGTCGCCAGCTCTGGAAACACCATATATTTT.

The chain employs TRBV30 and TRBJ1-6, with a weak D call TRBD1 (5 bases). Germline V lookup: CDR1 GTSNPN, CDR2 SVGIG (reference sequence). V gave up 0 bases and J gave up 7 bases, with 10 bases separating them. The CDR3 consists of 14 residues. The CDR3 region is CAWSVRSGNSPLHF. CDR3 bases: TGTGCCTGGAGTGTACGGTCAGGGAATTCACCCCTCCACTTT.

The chain employs TRBV24-1 and TRBJ2-1; D perhaps matches TRBD1 (6 bases). Germline CDR1 reads KGHDR; CDR2 reads SFDVKD. There are 14 residues in the CDR3. V dropped 3 bases and J dropped 8 bases, with 13 bases sitting between them. The CDR3 loop reads CATSDPPQGHEQFF. The CDR3 nucleotides read TGTGCCACCAGTGATCCTCCACAGGGCCATGAGCAGTTCTTC.

The gene calls are TRBV4-1 and TRBJ1-1; 11 bases align to TRBD1. Germline-derived CDR1 and CDR2 are MGHRA and YSYEKL. The V and J ends lost 4 bases and 4 bases, in that order; junction bases with no gene match: 8. The CDR3 runs 16 residues. CDR3 DNA sequence: TGCGCCAGCAGCCTAACAGGACAGGGGGCAAGCACTGAAGCTTTCTTT. Protein sequence: CASSLTGQGASTEAFF.

This chain joins TRBV27 and TRBJ1-6; D possibly corresponds to TRBD1 (6 bases). The germline V gene has CDR1 MNHEY and CDR2 SMNVEV (reference sequence). Trimming removed 6 bases from V and 10 bases from J, with 16 bases in between. CDR3 size: 14 residues. CDR3 bases: TGTGCCAGCAGACCACCGGGGGGGCAATCACCCCTCCACTTT. As protein: CASRPPGGQSPLHF.

The chain employs TRBV5-1 and TRBJ2-4, with 8 bases aligning to TRBD1. Germline CDR1 is SGHRS and CDR2 is YFSETQ. The V and J ends lost 3 bases and 3 bases, in that order; junction bases with no gene match: 5. This CDR3 spans 15 amino acids. The CDR3 nucleotides read TGCGCCAGCAGCTGGGCGGACAGGGACAAAAACATTCAGTACTTC. The encoded protein is CASSWADRDKNIQYF.

The chain is built from TRBV2 and TRBJ1-6, with 9 bases matching TRBD1. The CDR3 length is 15 residues. Unmatched junction bases numbered 6, after V lost 3 bases and J lost 9 bases. The germline V gene encodes CDR1 SNHLY and CDR2 FYNNEI. CDR3 loop: CASSEGQGGSSPLHF. As DNA, the CDR3 is TGTGCCAGCAGTGAGGGACAGGGAGGGAGTTCACCCCTCCACTTT.

The chain employs TRBV28 and TRBJ2-1, with 12 bases lining up with TRBD2. The junction had 3 bases not matched to a gene; V was cut back by 6 bases and J by 0 bases. The CDR3 runs to 16 residues. Germline V lookup: CDR1 MDHEN, CDR2 SYDVKM. In DNA, the CDR3 is TGTGCCAGCAGGGCGGGACTAGCGGGCTCCTACAATGAGCAGTTCTTC. As protein: CASRAGLAGSYNEQFF.

The chain carries TRBV11-2 and TRBJ1-1, with D maybe TRBD1 (5 bases). The germline gives CDR1 SGHAT, CDR2 FQNNGV. CDR3 length equals 13 residues. The germline V and J ends were trimmed by 5 bases and 5 bases, with 12 bases remaining between them. CDR3 bases: TGTGCCAGCAGCCCGGATCGGGGGACTGAAGCTTTCTTT. Its translation is CASSPDRGTEAFF.

The CDR3 region has the DNA TGTGCCAGCAGCTTGCGGGACAGGGTCCACACCTTC. Amino acid sequence: CASSLRDRVHTF. The rearrangement joins TRBV5-6 to TRBJ1-2; 9 bases map to TRBD1. CDR3 size: 12 residues. The trim removed 1 base at V and 12 bases at J, leaving 4 bases unmatched. CDR1 and CDR2 from the germline V gene are SGHDT and YYEEEE. The variable domain in full, completed from reference TRBV5-6 and TRBJ1-2, reads DAGVTQSPTHLIKTRGQQVTLRCSPKSGHDTVSWYQQALGQGPQFIFQYYEEEERQRGNFPDRFSGHQFPNYSSELNVNALLLGDSALYLCASSLRDRVHTFGSGTRLTVV.

This clone has only a few counts. This rearrangement joins TRBV6-5 to TRBJ1-1; no clear D gene. CDR1 and CDR2 (germline): MNHEY, SVGAGI. The CDR3 loop spans 15 amino acids. The germline V and J ends were trimmed by 6 bases and 1 base, with 15 bases remaining between them. This CDR3 is CASRIDKVWNTEAFF. In nucleotides, the CDR3 is TGTGCCAGCAGGATAGACAAGGTATGGAACACTGAAGCTTTCTTT.

DNA for the CDR3: TGTGCCAGCAGCTCTGGGCCAAATAGTCAGCCCCAGCATTTT. Its translation: CASSSGPNSQPQHF. The chain links TRBV7-2 to TRBJ1-5; no definite D call. V lost 4 bases and J lost 6, with 13 bases in between. Germline V gene sequence: CDR1 SGHTA, CDR2 FQGNSA. CDR3 size: 14 residues. Using reference TRBV7-2 and TRBJ1-5 for the parts outside the CDR3, the full variable domain is GAGVSQSPSNKVTEKGKDVELRCDPISGHTALYWYRQSLGQGLEFLIYFQGNSAPDKSGLPSDRFSAERTGGSVSTLTIQRTQQEDSAVYLCASSSGPNSQPQHFGDGTRLSIL.

The chain is built from TRBV19 and TRBJ1-5, with no clear D. The CDR3 has 13 amino acids. Deletions cut 6 bases from V and 7 bases from J, with 13 bases between. Germline V lookup: CDR1 LNHDA, CDR2 SQIVND (reference sequence). The CDR3 spells CASSPYVGQPQHF. The CDR3 DNA is TGTGCCAGTAGCCCTTACGTGGGCCAGCCCCAGCATTTT.

This chain joins TRBV5-4 and TRBJ2-3, with D possibly TRBD1 on 6 matching bases. The CDR3 length is 15 residues. Per germline, CDR1 SGHNT and CDR2 YYREEE (reference sequence). The germline V and J ends were trimmed by 1 base and 6 bases, with 15 bases remaining between them. CDR3 bases: TGTGCCAGCAGCTTGATGCAGGGGTCCGGGGATACGCAGTATTTT. This gives the protein CASSLMQGSGDTQYF.

The chain carries TRBV9 and TRBJ2-7, with 7 bases aligning to TRBD1. Unmatched junction bases numbered 13, after V lost 2 bases and J lost 5 bases. CDR3 size: 16 residues. The germline V gene encodes CDR1 SGDLS and CDR2 YYNGEE. Here the CDR3 DNA reads TGTGCCAGCAGCGTCGACGCCCGGGACAGCGTACACGAGCAGTACTTC. This gives the protein CASSVDARDSVHEQYF.

A remark on this clone: The same CDR3 can be traced to other DNA sequences in this sample. V is TRBV2 and J is TRBJ1-5; 7 bases match TRBD1. V was pared by 4 bases and J by 0 bases, with 3 bases of the junction left unmatched. Germline V lookup: CDR1 SNHLY, CDR2 FYNNEI. The CDR3 has 15 residues. The DNA for the CDR3 is TGTGCCAGCAGTGGGACAGGCTTTAGCAATCAGCCCCAGCATTTT. This gives the protein CASSGTGFSNQPQHF.

There are a few counts of this clone. V and J are TRBV6-2 or TRBV6-3 and TRBJ2-3; 9 positions match TRBD1. This CDR3 contains 14 residues. Germline CDR1 MNHEY, CDR2 SVGEGT. J lost 2 bases, V lost 5 bases, and 2 bases had no gene match. DNA for the CDR3: TGTGCCAGCAGTGACAGGGGGTTCACAGATACGCAGTATTTT. It specifies CASSDRGFTDTQYF.

The chain employs TRBV9 and TRBJ2-1, with TRBD2 matching over 9 bases. The germline V gene encodes CDR1 SGDLS and CDR2 YYNGEE. Trimming at V came to 2 bases and at J to 0 bases, leaving 15 bases not matched to a gene. This CDR3 contains 20 residues. The CDR3: CASSVPRDSGRTGSYNEQFF. DNA for the CDR3: TGTGCCAGCAGCGTTCCTCGGGATAGCGGGAGAACCGGCTCCTACAATGAGCAGTTCTTC.